A single sample is the source of the 13 T cell receptor beta chains below, sequenced in a study of response to subunit inactivated influenza vaccine. TCRdb redid the calling of the RT-PCR reads with MiXCR, one entry per CDR3 protein. Of about 700,000 distinct CDR3 sequences in the sample, approximately 15% are singletons; the top ten hold around 10%. The sample in question was PBMCs from blood, obtained about 12 days after vaccination. The receptors come from a man between 50 and 59 years old who received an inactivated influenza vaccine.

There are a few counts of this clonotype. This chain links TRBV2 with TRBJ2-3, with D perhaps TRBD1 (7 bases). The CDR3 covers 14 residues. Germline CDR1 reads SNHLY; CDR2 reads FYNNEI. V was pared by 6 bases and J by 5 bases, with 15 bases between. CDR3 sequence reads: CASSWRDSLDTQYF. CDR3 DNA sequence: TGTGCCAGCAGCTGGAGGGACAGCCTAGATACGCAGTATTTT.

The genes are TRBV6-2 or TRBV6-3 and TRBJ2-2; D gene uncertain. In germline, CDR1 is MNHEY, CDR2 SVGEGT. Trimming shortened V by 8 bases and J by 6 bases, and 10 bases separated the two germline ends. The length of the CDR3 is 12 residues. This CDR3 reads CASRPYSGELFF. CDR3 sequence (DNA): TGTGCCAGCCGCCCGTACTCCGGGGAGCTGTTTTTT.

This clonotype was counted only a few times. The rearrangement joins TRBV3-1 to TRBJ1-2, with no clear D. There are 13 residues in the CDR3. Trimming took 4 bases from V and 6 from J, leaving 12 bases between them. Germline V gene lookup returns CDR1 LGHDT and CDR2 YNNKEL (reference sequence). The CDR3 is CASSRPGWHGYTF. The CDR3 coding sequence is TGTGCCAGCAGCCGCCCCGGATGGCATGGCTACACCTTC. The full variable domain, its missing parts supplied by reference TRBV3-1 and TRBJ1-2, is DTAVSQTPKYLVTQMGNDKSIKCEQNLGHDTMYWYKQDSKKFLKIMFSYNNKELIINETVPNRFSPKSPDKAHLNLHINSLELGDSAVYFCASSRPGWHGYTFGSGTRLTVV.

This clonotype has at least ten counts. This chain joins TRBV29-1 and TRBJ2-5; 8 positions agree with TRBD2. Germline CDR1 SQVTM, CDR2 ANQGSEA. The CDR3 extends over 13 amino acids. J was trimmed by 5 bases and V by 3 bases; bases with no gene match: 5. The chain's CDR3 is CSVDSGEGETQYF. The CDR3 nucleotides read TGCAGCGTTGATAGCGGGGAGGGGGAGACCCAGTACTTC.

This clonotype was recorded a few times. The rearrangement uses TRBV7-8 and TRBJ2-1; 10 nucleotides line up with TRBD2. V lost 1 base, J lost 16 bases, and 13 bases stayed unmatched. CDR3 length: 15 residues. From germline, CDR1 is SGHVS and CDR2 FQNEAQ. CDR3 DNA: TGTGCCAGCAGCTTAGGGGTAGCGGGAGGCCCAGGGGAATTCTTC. Its protein is CASSLGVAGGPGEFF.

Ten or more counts support this clonotype. V is TRBV7-2 and J is TRBJ2-1; D may correspond to TRBD1 or TRBD2 (5 bases each). The V end lost 4 bases, the J end lost 11 bases, and 21 bases lay between the germline ends. The CDR3 is 15 amino acids. Germline loops: CDR1 SGHTA, CDR2 FQGNSA. DNA for the CDR3: TGTGCCAGCAGCTCCCCGACAGTTTCTCGGGGTAAGCAGTTCTTC. This translates into CASSSPTVSRGKQFF.

The rearrangement joins TRBV15 to TRBJ2-5; D unclear. The CDR3 is 12 residues long. Germline V CDR1 and CDR2: LNHNV, YYDKDF (reference sequence). Deletions cut 3 bases from V and 3 bases from J, with 5 bases between. CDR3 nucleotides: TGTGCCACCAGCAGCCCAAAAGAGACCCAGTACTTC. This encodes CATSSPKETQYF.

The chain has TRBV4-3 and TRBJ2-7, with 8 bases fitting TRBD2. The CDR3 covers 18 residues. Germline CDR1 LGHNA, CDR2 YSLEER. J gave up 2 bases and V 0 bases, and 12 bases lay outside the gene matches. CDR3 DNA sequence: TGCGCCAGCAGCCAAGACGGACGGGGGGGCCACTCGACCTACGAGCAGTACTTC. Translation gives CASSQDGRGGHSTYEQYF.

The table lists this clonotype with a few counts. The chain couples TRBV4-2 to TRBJ2-5, with 13 bases identical to TRBD2. This CDR3 contains 16 residues. CDR1 and CDR2 (germline): LGHNA, YNFKEQ. Germline trimming cut 3 bases from V and 0 bases from J; bases unmatched to any gene: 1. CDR3 amino acids: CASSHTSGGDQETQYF. The CDR3 DNA reads TGTGCCAGCAGCCACACTAGCGGGGGGGACCAAGAGACCCAGTACTTC.

This clonotype was seen a few times. This chain links TRBV5-6 with TRBJ2-5; either TRBD1 or TRBD2 may supply D (5 bases each). V dropped 1 base and J dropped 5 bases, with 15 bases sitting between them. CDR3 size: 15 residues. From germline, CDR1 is SGHDT and CDR2 YYEEEE. CDR3 DNA sequence: TGTGCCAGCAGCTTGAACGGGGCCTCGGGGGAGACCCAGTACTTC. As protein: CASSLNGASGETQYF.

The count of this clonotype is one. This chain uses TRBV20-1 with TRBJ2-3; TRBD1 aligns across 7 bases. CDR1 DFQATT and CDR2 SNEGSKA come from the germline V gene (reference sequence). CDR3 size: 12 residues. Unmatched junction bases numbered 2, after V lost 4 bases and J lost 4 bases. The CDR3 here is CSANRGPDTQYF. The CDR3 nucleotides are TGCAGTGCTAACAGGGGCCCAGATACGCAGTATTTT.

This clonotype was seen ten or more times. The rearrangement joins TRBV7-2 to TRBJ2-7, with D unresolved. Trimming cost V 6 bases and J 0 bases, with 15 bases left between them. Germline V lookup: CDR1 SGHTA, CDR2 FQGNSA. The CDR3 consists of 15 residues. For the CDR3, the DNA is TGTGCCAGCAGTCAAGGAAGTACCTCCTCCTACGAGCAGTACTTC. It is translated as CASSQGSTSSYEQYF.

V is TRBV19 and J is TRBJ2-1, with 7 bases identical to TRBD2. The germline CDR1 and CDR2 sequences are LNHDA and SQIVND (reference sequence). The CDR3 totals 14 residues. V lost 7 bases to trimming and J lost 3 bases; unmatched junction nucleotides: 6. CDR3 sequence (DNA): TGTGCCAGTAACTCCGGGAGGAGCTACAATGAGCAGTTCTTC. This translates into CASNSGRSYNEQFF.